The present T cell receptor beta chain was sequenced within a study of molecular identifiers for immune sequencing clone quantification. Overall study results and limits: Reports indicate spiked Jurkat TCR RNA from one cell could be found among about a million naive cells. Clones that had above 20 RNA copies took up over 99% of effector molecules but under 1% in naive cells. Should identical TCR molecules share a barcode, the sizes of highly expanded clones could be underestimated.

About this clonotype: Its cognate antigen is unknown.

Previously reported methods and listed TCR primers produced the bulk TCR libraries. In TCRdb, the PCR reads were re-called with MiXCR into one record per CDR3 protein. The sample holds roughly 93,000 distinct CDR3 sequences, around 17% seen once. Germline-derived CDR1 and CDR2 are SGDLS and YYNGEE. The CDR3 covers 17 residues. The V gene end was trimmed by 1 base and the J gene end by 0 bases; junction bases not matched to a gene: 3. The chain links TRBV9 to TRBJ2-6; 8 positions agree with TRBD1. The TCR originated in a human donor in good health. Some libraries in this study had Jurkat cell RNA spiked in. The sequencing input was naive CD8+ T cells from blood, with Jurkat cell RNA spiked in. As for subset: FACS-sorted CD8+CD4-CCR7+CD45RA+ naive T cells. The CDR3: CASSVQGAFSGANVLTF. The CDR3 DNA is TGTGCCAGCAGCGTACAGGGGGCTTTCTCTGGGGCCAACGTCCTGACTTTC.